The entry below gives a single T cell receptor beta chain sequence along with its context. As yet, its antigen is unknown. Germline loops: CDR1 KGHSH, CDR2 LQKENI. The CDR3 spans 15 residues. J gave up 4 bases and V 6 bases, and 11 bases lay outside the gene matches. The sequenced template was cDNA made from the entire isolated RNA. This table comes from immunoSEQ multiplex PCR, and its TCRdb copy is limited to in-frame clones, with some not included. The sample lists approximately 150,000 clones, 10% seen once, with less than 1.5% in the top ten. The source of the sample is a study of beta chain features in type 1 diabetes. Whole-study context: All samples together contributed some 100,000,000 sorted cells for examination. Regarding the study as a whole: Individuals with type 1 diabetes displayed fewer insertions and more deletions at VDJ junctions.

This receptor was obtained from a man younger than 35 in good health. The V gene is TRBV18, the J gene TRBJ2-5; TRBD1 agrees at 7 bases. Material: naive CD4+ T cells from blood. CDR3 nucleotides: TGTGCCAGCTCCCCTTCCCGACAGGGTGGAGAGACCCAGTACTTC. Protein: CASSPSRQGGETQYF.